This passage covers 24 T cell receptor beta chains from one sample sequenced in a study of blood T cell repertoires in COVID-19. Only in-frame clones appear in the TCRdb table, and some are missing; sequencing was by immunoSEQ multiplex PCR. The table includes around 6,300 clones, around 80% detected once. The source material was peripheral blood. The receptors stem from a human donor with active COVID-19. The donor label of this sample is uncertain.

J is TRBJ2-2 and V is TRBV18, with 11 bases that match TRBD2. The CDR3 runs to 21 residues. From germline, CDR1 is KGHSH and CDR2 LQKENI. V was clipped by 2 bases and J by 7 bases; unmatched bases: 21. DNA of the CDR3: TGTGCCAGCTCACCATTCTCTGGTAGCGGGAGGGCCGAAGGAAGAATCGGGGAGCTGTTTTTT. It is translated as CASSPFSGSGRAEGRIGELFF.

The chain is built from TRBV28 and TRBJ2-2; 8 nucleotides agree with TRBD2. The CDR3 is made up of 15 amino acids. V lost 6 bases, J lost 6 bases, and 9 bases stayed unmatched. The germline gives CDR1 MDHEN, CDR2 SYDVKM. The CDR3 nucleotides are TGTGCCAGCAGGCCCGGGGGGGGCTTTGCCGGGGAGCTGTTTTTT. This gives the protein CASRPGGGFAGELFF.

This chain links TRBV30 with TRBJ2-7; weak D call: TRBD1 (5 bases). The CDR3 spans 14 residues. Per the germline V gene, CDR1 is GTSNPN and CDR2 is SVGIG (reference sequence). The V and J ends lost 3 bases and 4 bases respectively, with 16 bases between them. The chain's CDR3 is CAWRGNRYPYEQYF. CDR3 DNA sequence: TGTGCCTGGAGGGGAAACAGGTACCCGTACGAGCAGTACTTC. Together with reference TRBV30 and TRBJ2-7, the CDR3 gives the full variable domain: SQTIHQWPATLVQPVGSPLSLECTVEGTSNPNLYWYRQAAGRGLQLLFYSVGIGQISSEVPQNLSASRPQDRQFILSSKKLLLSDSGFYLCAWRGNRYPYEQYFGPGTRLTVT.

The CDR3: CATSDFALAGYNEQFF. The CDR3 nucleotides are TGTGCCACCAGTGATTTCGCACTAGCGGGGTACAATGAGCAGTTCTTC. The chain has TRBV24-1 and TRBJ2-1; 10 positions agree with TRBD2. With V trimmed by 1 base and J by 4 bases, 3 bases remained unmatched. The germline V gene has CDR1 KGHDR and CDR2 SFDVKD. The CDR3 extends over 16 amino acids.

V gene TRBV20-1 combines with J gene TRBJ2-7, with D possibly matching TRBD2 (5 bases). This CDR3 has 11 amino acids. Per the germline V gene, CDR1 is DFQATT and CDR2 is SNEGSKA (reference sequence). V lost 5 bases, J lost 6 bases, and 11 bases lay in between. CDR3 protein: CSAWYAGEQYF. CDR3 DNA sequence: TGCAGTGCTTGGTACGCGGGCGAGCAGTACTTC.

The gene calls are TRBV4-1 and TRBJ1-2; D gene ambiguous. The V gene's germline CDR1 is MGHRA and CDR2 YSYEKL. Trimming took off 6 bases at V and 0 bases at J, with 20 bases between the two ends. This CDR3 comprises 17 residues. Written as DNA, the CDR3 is TGCGCCAGCAGGTCAAGAACTGCTACGATCACTAACTATGGCTACACCTTC. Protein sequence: CASRSRTATITNYGYTF.

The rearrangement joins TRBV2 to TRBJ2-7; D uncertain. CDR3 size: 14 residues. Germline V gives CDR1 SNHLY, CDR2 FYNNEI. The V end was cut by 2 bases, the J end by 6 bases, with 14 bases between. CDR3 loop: CASSENRQAPEQYF. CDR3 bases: TGTGCCAGCAGTGAAAACCGGCAGGCTCCCGAGCAGTACTTC.

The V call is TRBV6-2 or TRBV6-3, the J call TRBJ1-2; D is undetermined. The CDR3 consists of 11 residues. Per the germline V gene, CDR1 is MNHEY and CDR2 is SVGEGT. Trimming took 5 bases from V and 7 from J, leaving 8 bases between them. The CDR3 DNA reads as TGTGCCAGCAGTGCCTTCGGTGGCTACACCTTC. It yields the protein CASSAFGGYTF.

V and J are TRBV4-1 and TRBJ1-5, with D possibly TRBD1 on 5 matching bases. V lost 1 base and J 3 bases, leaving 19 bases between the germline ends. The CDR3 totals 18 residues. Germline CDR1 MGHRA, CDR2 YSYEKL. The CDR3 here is CASSQGPVGGGDNQPQHF. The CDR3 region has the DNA TGCGCCAGCAGCCAAGGGCCTGTTGGCGGGGGAGACAATCAGCCCCAGCATTTT.

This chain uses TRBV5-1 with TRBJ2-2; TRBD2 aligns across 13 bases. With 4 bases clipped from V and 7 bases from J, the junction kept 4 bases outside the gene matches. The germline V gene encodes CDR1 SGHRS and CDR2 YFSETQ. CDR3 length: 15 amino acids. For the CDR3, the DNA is TGCGCCAGCAGCCTAGGGACTAGCGGGAACGGGGAGCTGTTTTTT. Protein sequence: CASSLGTSGNGELFF.

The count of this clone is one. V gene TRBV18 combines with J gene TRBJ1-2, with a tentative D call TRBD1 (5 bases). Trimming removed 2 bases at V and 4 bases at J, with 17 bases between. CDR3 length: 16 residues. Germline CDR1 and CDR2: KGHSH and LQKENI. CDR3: CASSPTTDTYSYGYTF. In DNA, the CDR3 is TGTGCCAGCTCACCAACAACGGACACTTACTCCTATGGCTACACCTTC.

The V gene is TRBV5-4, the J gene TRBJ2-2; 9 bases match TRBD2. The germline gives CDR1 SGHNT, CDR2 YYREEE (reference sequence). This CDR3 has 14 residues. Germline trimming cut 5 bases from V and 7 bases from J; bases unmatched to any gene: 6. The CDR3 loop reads CASSIAGVSGELFF. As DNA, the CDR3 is TGTGCCAGCAGTATAGCGGGAGTTAGCGGGGAGCTGTTTTTT.

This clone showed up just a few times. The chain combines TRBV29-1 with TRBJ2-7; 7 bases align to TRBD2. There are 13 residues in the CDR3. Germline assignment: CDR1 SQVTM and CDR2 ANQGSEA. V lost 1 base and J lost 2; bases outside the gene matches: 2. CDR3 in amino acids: CSVEGEGTYEQYF. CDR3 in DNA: TGCAGCGTTGAAGGGGAGGGCACCTACGAGCAGTACTTC.

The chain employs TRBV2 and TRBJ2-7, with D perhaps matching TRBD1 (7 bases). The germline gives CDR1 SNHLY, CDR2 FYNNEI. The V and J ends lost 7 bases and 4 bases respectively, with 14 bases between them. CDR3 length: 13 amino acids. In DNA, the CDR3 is TGTGCCAGCACCTCGACAGGGAGGTACGAGCAGTACTTC. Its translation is CASTSTGRYEQYF.

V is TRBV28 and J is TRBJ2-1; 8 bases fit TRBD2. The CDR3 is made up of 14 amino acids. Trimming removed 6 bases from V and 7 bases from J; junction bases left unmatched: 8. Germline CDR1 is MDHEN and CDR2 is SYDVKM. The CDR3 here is CASSPGTRNNEQFF. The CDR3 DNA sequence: TGTGCCAGCAGCCCCGGGACTAGAAATAATGAGCAGTTCTTC.

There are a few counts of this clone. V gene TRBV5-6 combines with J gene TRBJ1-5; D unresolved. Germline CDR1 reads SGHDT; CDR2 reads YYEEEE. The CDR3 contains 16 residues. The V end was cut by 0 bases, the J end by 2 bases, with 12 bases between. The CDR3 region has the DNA TGTGCCAGCAGCTTGGCCGGGTTTCGGGGCAATCAGCCCCAGCATTTT. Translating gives CASSLAGFRGNQPQHF. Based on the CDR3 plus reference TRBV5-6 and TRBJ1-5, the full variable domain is DAGVTQSPTHLIKTRGQQVTLRCSPKSGHDTVSWYQQALGQGPQFIFQYYEEEERQRGNFPDRFSGHQFPNYSSELNVNALLLGDSALYLCASSLAGFRGNQPQHFGDGTRLSIL.

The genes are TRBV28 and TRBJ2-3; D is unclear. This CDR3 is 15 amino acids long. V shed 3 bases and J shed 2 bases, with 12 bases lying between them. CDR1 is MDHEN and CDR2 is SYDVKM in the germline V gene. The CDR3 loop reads CASSFPGGNTDTQYF. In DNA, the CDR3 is TGTGCCAGCAGTTTCCCCGGCGGAAACACAGATACGCAGTATTTT.

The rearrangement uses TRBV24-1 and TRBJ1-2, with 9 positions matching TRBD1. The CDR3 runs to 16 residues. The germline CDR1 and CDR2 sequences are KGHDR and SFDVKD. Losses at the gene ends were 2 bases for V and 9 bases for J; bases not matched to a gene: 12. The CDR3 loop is CATSDSEGTGKRSYTF. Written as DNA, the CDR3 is TGTGCCACCAGTGATTCTGAAGGGACAGGGAAAAGGAGCTACACCTTC.

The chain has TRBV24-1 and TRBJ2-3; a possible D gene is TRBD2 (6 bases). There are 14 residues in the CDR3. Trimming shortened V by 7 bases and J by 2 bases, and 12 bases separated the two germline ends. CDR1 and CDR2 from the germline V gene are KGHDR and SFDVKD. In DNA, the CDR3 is TGTGCCACCAGAGGAGCGGGCGCCACAGATACGCAGTATTTT. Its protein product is CATRGAGATDTQYF.

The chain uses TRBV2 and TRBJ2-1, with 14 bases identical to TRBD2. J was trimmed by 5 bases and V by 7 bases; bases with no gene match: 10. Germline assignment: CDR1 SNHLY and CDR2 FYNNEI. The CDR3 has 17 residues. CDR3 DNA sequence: TGTGCCAGCAAACTTGGACTAGCGGGAGGCGGCGACAATGAGCAGTTCTTC. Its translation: CASKLGLAGGGDNEQFF.

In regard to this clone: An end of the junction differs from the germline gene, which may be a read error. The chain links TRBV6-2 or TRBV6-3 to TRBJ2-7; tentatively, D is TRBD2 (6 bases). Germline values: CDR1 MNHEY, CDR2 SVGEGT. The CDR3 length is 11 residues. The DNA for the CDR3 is TGTGCCAGCAGTTATTCCAGGGAGGCTCACTTC. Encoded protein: CASSYSREAHF.

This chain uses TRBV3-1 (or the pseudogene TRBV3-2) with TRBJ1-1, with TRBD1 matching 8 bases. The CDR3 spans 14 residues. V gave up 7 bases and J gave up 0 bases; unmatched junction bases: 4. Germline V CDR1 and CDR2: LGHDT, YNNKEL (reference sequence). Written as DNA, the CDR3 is TGTGCCAGCACCCTGACAGGGGTGAACACTGAAGCTTTCTTT. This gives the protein CASTLTGVNTEAFF.

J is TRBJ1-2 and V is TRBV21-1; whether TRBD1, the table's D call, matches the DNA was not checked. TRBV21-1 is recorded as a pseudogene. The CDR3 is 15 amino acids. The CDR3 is CASSKEVQGAKGYTF. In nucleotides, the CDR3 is TGTGCCAGCAGCAAAGAGGTCCAGGGCGCTAAAGGCTACACCTTC.

The CDR3 sequence: CASSPKLTGNQETQYF. The CDR3, as DNA: TGTGCCAGCTCACCCAAACTTACAGGGAACCAAGAGACCCAGTACTTC. The V gene is TRBV18, the J gene TRBJ2-5; tentative D call: TRBD1 (6 bases). The V gene lost 3 bases and the J gene lost 0 bases, with 14 bases spanning the gap. The CDR3 runs to 16 residues. Germline V gene lookup returns CDR1 KGHSH and CDR2 LQKENI. Using reference TRBV18 and TRBJ2-5 for the parts outside the CDR3, the full variable domain is NAGVMQNPRHLVRRRGQEARLRCSPMKGHSHVYWYRQLPEEGLKFMVYLQKENIIDESGMPKERFSAEFPKEGPSILRIQQVVRGDSAAYFCASSPKLTGNQETQYFGPGTRLLVL.